This T cell receptor (beta chain) was sequenced in a study of blood T cell repertoires in COVID-19. Study information: The United States, Italy and Spain supplied acute and convalescent COVID-19 samples.

Under the authors' procedure: How many nucleated cells were present was estimated from reference gene primer amplification. Data came from immunoSEQ multiplex PCR; TCRdb stores just in-frame clones and leaves some out. Clonal size and the V and J genes are those of that table, whereas D and trimming came from the DNA. This table holds a few hundred thousand clones, more than 75% found once. This CDR3 has 18 residues. The junction had 13 bases not matched to a gene; V was cut back by 5 bases and J by 0 bases. The V gene's germline CDR1 is SGHDN and CDR2 FVKESK. This TCR came from a woman between 50 and 59 years old with acute or convalescent COVID-19. Material: peripheral blood. The rearrangement joins TRBV14 to TRBJ2-1, with 7 positions matching TRBD2. CDR3 bases: TGTGCCAGCAGCGCCCTGACCGGGACTACTATCTCCTACAATGAGCAGTTCTTC. Translation: CASSALTGTTISYNEQFF.